This T cell receptor (beta chain) comes out of a study of somatic mutations in cytotoxic T cells in rheumatoid arthritis. About the study: Some V beta antibody-stained T-cell populations were flow-sorted at nearly 100% purity, including V beta1+ cells sequenced for TCRB.

The CD4+ and CD8+ fractions came from positive magnetic bead selection and were purity-checked by flow cytometry. As concerns this clone: The target antigen is unknown.

Using immunoSEQ multiplex PCR, the repertoire was profiled, and TCRdb retains in-frame clones only, with some absent. The repertoire holds 11,000 or so clones, with about 68% as singletons. V lost 3 bases and J lost 6, with 6 bases in between. This CDR3 comprises 12 residues. Germline CDR1 MNHEY, CDR2 SMNVEV (reference sequence). Points from the study as a whole: Measured CD8+ T-cell clonality, a value compared between rheumatoid arthritis patients and age-matched healthy controls, did not differ significantly. Of around 60 patients, about eight had a largest CD8+ clone that exceeded 20% of CD8+ cells.

The chain recombines TRBV27 with TRBJ1-5; no definite D call. The sequence was collected from a man between 70 and 80 years old in good health. Sequenced material: CD8+ T cells sorted from blood. This CDR3 reads CASSFSGQPQHF. DNA for the CDR3: TGTGCCAGCAGTTTTAGCGGTCAGCCCCAGCATTTT.